The next 13 T cell receptor beta chains were all read from a single sample in a study of blood T cell repertoires in COVID-19. This table comes from immunoSEQ multiplex PCR, and its TCRdb copy is limited to in-frame clones, with some not included. The table has more than 95,000 clones, about nine tenths seen once; the top ten hold about 8%. Sequencing input: peripheral blood. The receptor source for this set is a man aged 65 to 85 who had recovered from COVID-19.

This chain connects TRBV9 to TRBJ1-1; TRBD1 matches 8 bases. The CDR3 covers 15 residues. V lost 3 bases to trimming and J lost 2 bases; unmatched junction nucleotides: 6. CDR1 and CDR2 from the germline V gene are SGDLS and YYNGEE. The CDR3 DNA sequence: TGTGCCAGCAGCGCCGCAGGGGGCGGAAACACTGAAGCTTTCTTT. This translates into CASSAAGGGNTEAFF.

The rearrangement uses TRBV6-1 and TRBJ2-1; TRBD2 agrees at 8 bases. V was pared by 2 bases and J by 5 bases, with 8 bases of the junction left unmatched. This CDR3 spans 16 amino acids. Germline V gene lookup returns CDR1 MNHNS and CDR2 SASEGT. The CDR3 reads CASSESDGGAHNEQFF. DNA of the CDR3: TGTGCCAGCAGTGAAAGCGACGGGGGGGCCCACAATGAGCAGTTCTTC.

The chain combines TRBV9 with TRBJ2-3; D might be TRBD2 (6 bases). Germline V gene data show CDR1 as SGDLS and CDR2 as YYNGEE. The CDR3 is 16 residues long. Trimming removed 5 bases at V and 1 base at J, with 17 bases between. This CDR3 reads CASSTRPRGGTDTQYF. CDR3 DNA: TGTGCCAGCAGTACCCGGCCGCGGGGTGGCACAGATACGCAGTATTTT.

The gene calls are TRBV28 and TRBJ1-2; D may be TRBD1 (5 bases). Germline V gene lookup returns CDR1 MDHEN and CDR2 SYDVKM. V gave up 3 bases and J gave up 8 bases, with 13 bases separating them. This CDR3 comprises 13 residues. In nucleotides, the CDR3 is TGTGCCAGCAGTTTCCAGGGTACTTGGGGCTACACCTTC. It specifies CASSFQGTWGYTF.

The chain carries TRBV25-1 and TRBJ1-2; 7 bases are a match to TRBD1. Germline lookup yields CDR1 MGHDK and CDR2 SYGVNS. Trimming cost V 5 bases and J 4 bases; bases outside gene matches: 16. There are 17 residues in the CDR3. This CDR3 reads CASSKAEGQAEIYGYTF. In nucleotides, the CDR3 is TGTGCCAGCAGTAAGGCGGAAGGACAGGCCGAGATCTATGGCTACACCTTC.

This sequence joins TRBV24-1 and TRBJ1-5; a weak D match, TRBD1 (6 bases). The germline gives CDR1 KGHDR, CDR2 SFDVKD. The CDR3 is made up of 16 amino acids. Trimming shortened V by 4 bases and J by 0 bases, and 12 bases separated the two germline ends. The CDR3 reads CATSESDSYSNQPQHF. CDR3 DNA sequence: TGTGCCACCAGTGAATCGGACAGCTATAGCAATCAGCCCCAGCATTTT.

This clone was seen once. The V and J genes are TRBV5-5 and TRBJ2-5; 9 bases are a match to TRBD1. Germline lookup yields CDR1 SGHKS and CDR2 YYEKEE (reference sequence). The CDR3 runs to 16 residues. Germline trimming cut 4 bases from V and 5 bases from J; bases unmatched to any gene: 12. CDR3 sequence reads: CASSPEAGQGMETQYF. In DNA, the CDR3 is TGTGCCAGCAGCCCGGAAGCGGGACAGGGAATGGAGACCCAGTACTTC.

The chain's CDR3 is CASSEPISGGGTDTQYF. DNA of the CDR3: TGCGCCAGCAGCGAACCTATTTCAGGGGGTGGCACAGATACGCAGTATTTT. The chain carries TRBV10-1 and TRBJ2-3; 7 bases match TRBD1. V shed 6 bases and J 1 base; nucleotides not matched to a gene: 13. The length of the CDR3 is 17 residues. CDR1 and CDR2 from the germline V gene are WNHNN and SYGVQD (reference sequence).

The J gene is TRBJ1-3, the V gene TRBV6-5, with 8 bases identical to TRBD1. This CDR3 is built from 14 residues. Trimming removed 6 bases from V and 0 bases from J; junction bases left unmatched: 1. Germline V CDR1 and CDR2: MNHEY, SVGAGI. The CDR3 bases are TGTGCCAGCAGGGACAGGGCCTCTGGAAACACCATATATTTT. This encodes CASRDRASGNTIYF.

This chain links TRBV6-5 with TRBJ2-7, with D possibly TRBD1 on 5 matching bases. Per the germline V gene, CDR1 is MNHEY and CDR2 is SVGAGI. Trimming removed 6 bases from V and 0 bases from J, with 12 bases in between. CDR3 length: 14 residues. CDR3 nucleotides: TGTGCCAGCAGGGAGACAGCAGGCTCCTACGAGCAGTACTTC. This sequence encodes CASRETAGSYEQYF.

V gene TRBV15 combines with J gene TRBJ1-1; 7 bases agree with TRBD1. Trimming took 3 bases from V and 0 from J; bases not matched to a gene: 4. The germline gives CDR1 LNHNV, CDR2 YYDKDF (reference sequence). The CDR3 has 15 amino acids. CDR3 amino acids: CATSSPGTVNTEAFF. CDR3 nucleotide sequence: TGTGCCACCAGCAGTCCCGGGACAGTGAACACTGAAGCTTTCTTT.

This rearrangement joins TRBV2 to TRBJ2-7, with unresolved D. V lost 4 bases to trimming and J lost 7 bases, with 11 bases between them. Germline V gives CDR1 SNHLY, CDR2 FYNNEI. The CDR3 is 12 residues long. As DNA, the CDR3 is TGTGCCAGCAGTGCTTCCCTCGGGGAGCAGTACTTC. Protein: CASSASLGEQYF.

The rearrangement links TRBV3-1 (or the pseudogene TRBV3-2) to TRBJ2-5, with 10 bases lining up with TRBD2. V trimming: 3 bases; J trimming: 0 bases; junction bases outside the gene matches: 7. The CDR3 covers 17 residues. Looked up from germline, CDR1 is LGHDT and CDR2 is YNNKEL (reference sequence). The CDR3 reads CASSQRLAGAYQETQYF. As DNA, the CDR3 is TGTGCCAGCAGCCAGCGCCTAGCGGGGGCGTACCAAGAGACCCAGTACTTC.